This TCR beta chain stems from a study of T cell clones after liver transplantation. J was trimmed by 2 bases and V by 6 bases; bases with no gene match: 9. In germline, CDR1 is MNHNY, CDR2 SVGAGI (reference sequence). The CDR3 covers 15 residues. Produced via immunoSEQ multiplex PCR; TCRdb's table is partial and in-frame only. The sample yields roughly 17,000 clones, around 84% seen once. This clone occurred once. The sample consisted of CD8+ T cells from blood, taken roughly 50 months after liver transplant. The clonotype originates from a human patient who received a liver transplant. Some of these T cells may belong to the graft donor. This chain connects TRBV6-6 to TRBJ2-7; 8 bases align to TRBD2. CDR3 coding DNA: TGTGCCAGCAGCCAAGCTCCAGCGGGAGCCTACGAGCAGTACTTC. Its translation is CASSQAPAGAYEQYF.